Presented here are 10 T cell receptor beta chains from one specimen sequenced in a study of human T cells and chemical hapten exposure. TCRdb reprocessed the RACE reads with MiXCR, giving one entry per CDR3 protein. The sample holds approximately 89,000 distinct CDR3 sequences, 6.6% seen once. Regarding time point: patch test 2, 6 weeks after DPC sensitization. Treatment: therapeutic diphenylcyclopropenone sensitization with weekly scalp DPC. Sequences were derived from whole blood, sampled in connection with sensitization to the hapten diphenylcyclopropenone (DPC). All receptors come from a young woman with alopecia areata. Some clones in this sample may be carry-over from other donors' samples.

With respect to this clonotype: One junction end disagrees with the germline gene, perhaps due to a read error. This rearrangement joins TRBV12-3 or TRBV12-4 to TRBJ1-1, with no clear D. The CDR3 is 20 residues long. In DNA form, the CDR3 reads TGTGCCATCAGTTTAGACCCAGCCTTCCCATTAAACCACATGAACACTGAAGCTTTCTTT. Protein sequence: CAISLDPAFPLNHMNTEAFF.

The gene calls are TRBV18 and TRBJ1-6, with D possibly being TRBD1 (6 bases). The CDR3 length is 15 residues. Trimming pared 2 bases from V and 10 bases from J, leaving 15 bases between. From germline, CDR1 is KGHSH and CDR2 LQKENI. CDR3 DNA: TGTGCCAGCTCACCAGATGGGGGCCCTGTATCACCCCTCCACTTT. Translated, it gives CASSPDGGPVSPLHF.

This clonotype appeared a few times. The chain links TRBV14 to TRBJ1-2; no definite D call. There are 13 residues in the CDR3. The V and J ends lost 1 base and 8 bases respectively, with 11 bases between them. CDR1 and CDR2 (germline): SGHDN, FVKESK. CDR3 protein: CASSQAGGYGYTF. The CDR3 bases are TGTGCCAGCAGCCAAGCAGGCGGTTACGGCTACACCTTC.

This clonotype came up many times. The chain has TRBV20-1 and TRBJ2-3, with TRBD1 matching over 9 bases. The CDR3 covers 15 residues. Germline V gene lookup returns CDR1 DFQATT and CDR2 SNEGSKA (reference sequence). Trimming at V came to 6 bases and at J to 6 bases, leaving 13 bases not matched to a gene. CDR3 sequence (DNA): TGCAGTGCCGGGCGGGACAGGGCTCCCAGGGATACGCAGTATTTT. It codes for CSAGRDRAPRDTQYF.

This clonotype appeared many times. The rearrangement joins TRBV7-9 to TRBJ2-3; D gene unclear. Trimming stripped 1 base from V and 1 base from J, with 9 bases between. The CDR3 sequence is 15 residues long. Germline CDR1 reads SEHNR; CDR2 reads FQNEAQ (reference sequence). CDR3 DNA sequence: TGTGCCAGCAGCTTAGTAAGTGGCGGCACAGATACGCAGTATTTT. It specifies CASSLVSGGTDTQYF.

In its sample, this clonotype was seen many times. The chain combines TRBV12-3 or TRBV12-4 with TRBJ2-1; D gene unclear. This CDR3 has 13 residues. V was clipped by 5 bases and J by 0 bases, with 5 bases between them. CDR3 nucleotide sequence: TGTGCCAGCAGTGCCGACTCCTACAATGAGCAGTTCTTC. It specifies CASSADSYNEQFF.

This clonotype was observed a few times. The chain couples TRBV12-3 or TRBV12-4 to TRBJ1-5; D remains unclear. V shed 2 bases and J shed 3 bases, with 11 bases lying between them. The CDR3 has 15 residues. This CDR3 is CASSLLGTDNQPQHF. The CDR3 nucleotides read TGTGCCAGCAGTTTACTGGGCACAGACAATCAGCCCCAGCATTTT.

This clonotype was found many times. The gene calls are TRBV20-1 and TRBJ2-4; D unclear. The ends were cut back, 2 bases at V and 0 bases at J, with 8 bases in the middle. CDR1 is DFQATT and CDR2 is SNEGSKA in the germline V gene (reference sequence). The CDR3 is 14 amino acids. CDR3 amino acids: CSARNKLAKNIQYF. The CDR3 DNA sequence: TGCAGTGCTAGAAACAAACTAGCCAAAAACATTCAGTACTTC.

This clonotype was picked up many times. The chain recombines TRBV12-3 or TRBV12-4 with TRBJ2-5; D call uncertain. The V gene lost 3 bases and the J gene lost 6 bases, with 14 bases spanning the gap. The CDR3 loop spans 14 amino acids. The chain's CDR3 is CASSLSDTMKTQYF. In nucleotides, the CDR3 is TGTGCCAGCAGTTTGAGCGACACAATGAAGACCCAGTACTTC.

This clonotype has a count of ten or more. The chain is built from TRBV12-3 or TRBV12-4 and TRBJ2-7; D remains unclear. Trimming pared 7 bases from V and 2 bases from J, leaving 18 bases between. The CDR3 is made up of 15 amino acids. In DNA, the CDR3 is TGTGCCAGCACGCTCGGGTTTGTAGACACCTACGAGCAGTACTTC. Its translation: CASTLGFVDTYEQYF.